This T cell receptor (beta chain) was found in a study of Ad26.COV2.S vaccination and SARS-CoV-2 variants. Study-wide findings and caveats: Analyses of TCR breadth and depth may have underestimated total T cell responses.

Treatment indicated: around 19 received Ad26.COV2.S at low or high dose, single or two shots; several received placebo; per-sample allocation not given. Specimen acquisition occurred on day 63 following the initial vaccine or placebo injection. Adults aged 18-55 years in Boston included the donor. The table came from immunoSEQ multiplex PCR; TCRdb's copy has only in-frame clones and leaves some out. Among more than 400,000 clones, around 93% were seen once, and the ten largest hold approximately 1.7%. About this clone itself: Its specificity is unknown.

The material sequenced was peripheral blood, taken in a trial of Ad26.COV2.S vaccine versus placebo. This TCR derives from a person between 18 and 60 years old who received the Ad26.COV2.S COVID-19 vaccine or a placebo.

CDR3 DNA: TGTGCCAGCAGCTTGCTAGCGGGGGGCATATACAATGAGCAGTTCTTC. As protein: CASSLLAGGIYNEQFF. The J gene is TRBJ2-1, the V gene TRBV7-2; the match to TRBD2 covers 11 bases. Germline lookup yields CDR1 SGHTA and CDR2 FQGNSA. V lost 3 bases to trimming and J lost 4 bases; unmatched junction nucleotides: 5. This CDR3 is built from 16 residues.